This T cell receptor (beta chain) was captured by sequencing in a study of identical twins. Germline CDR1 SQVTM, CDR2 ANQGSEA. CDR3 length equals 13 residues. The V gene lost 4 bases and the J gene lost 2 bases, with 12 bases spanning the gap. Overall study results and limits: Invariant T cells like MAIT and iNKT could partly confound the zero-insertion analyses. Out-of-frame beta sequences exhibited a weaker degree of excess twin sharing.

TCRdb passed the 5' RACE reads through MiXCR, listing each CDR3 protein once. Of roughly 1.6 million distinct CDR3 sequences listed, about 30% were seen once; the top ten hold about 0.3%. With respect to this clonotype: Its antigen is currently unknown. With a much larger clone just one base away, this may be a read error.

The sequenced sample consisted of cord blood. The V call is TRBV29-1, the J call TRBJ2-7, with D hard to call. This receptor was taken from a newborn girl in good health. CDR3 residues: CSVGSMFTYEQYF. DNA for the CDR3: TGCAGCGTTGGGTCCATGTTCACCTACGAGCAGTACTTC.